This TCR beta chain was recorded in a study of T cells in Graves' hyperthyroidism and ophthalmopathy. Using RNA transcripts as the source, TCR beta CDR3 regions were amplified. HTBI primers were used for first-round RT-PCR of the TCR CDR3. TCRdb re-analysed the multiplex PCR reads in MiXCR, keeping a single row per CDR3 protein. The table shows about 200,000 distinct CDR3 sequences, with 15% to 20% occurring only once. The study, taken as a whole, reports: Blood also showed most of the thyroid clonotypes that were expanded above 0.001.

Germline V gene lookup returns CDR1 SGHTA and CDR2 FQGNSA. The CDR3 covers 17 residues. After removal of 3 bases from V and 5 bases from J, the junction contained 11 bases not matched to a gene. There are many counts of this clonotype. Its target is unknown. Sequenced material: blood. The source of this sequence is a middle-aged man with Graves' hyperthyroidism. The chain is built from TRBV7-2 and TRBJ2-3; 10 bases map to TRBD2. CDR3 bases: TGTGCCAGCAGCTTGGGGGGACTAGCGATGCGGGGAGATACGCAGTATTTT. Translated, it gives CASSLGGLAMRGDTQYF.